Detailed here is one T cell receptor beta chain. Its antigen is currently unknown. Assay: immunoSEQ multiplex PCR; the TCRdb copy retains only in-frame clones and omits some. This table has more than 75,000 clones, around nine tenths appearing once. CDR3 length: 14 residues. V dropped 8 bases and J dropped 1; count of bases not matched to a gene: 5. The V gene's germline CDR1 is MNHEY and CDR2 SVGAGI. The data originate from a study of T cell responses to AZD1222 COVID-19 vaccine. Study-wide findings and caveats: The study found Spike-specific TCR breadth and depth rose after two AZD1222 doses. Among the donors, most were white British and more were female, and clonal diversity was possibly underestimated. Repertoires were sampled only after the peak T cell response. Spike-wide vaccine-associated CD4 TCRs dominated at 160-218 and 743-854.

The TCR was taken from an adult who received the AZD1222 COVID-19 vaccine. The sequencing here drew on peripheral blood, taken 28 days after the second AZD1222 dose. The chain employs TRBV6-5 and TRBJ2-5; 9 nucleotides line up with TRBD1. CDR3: CASHRGHSQETQYF. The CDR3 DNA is TGTGCCAGCCACAGGGGGCACTCCCAAGAGACCCAGTACTTC.